The 8 T cell receptor beta chains in this list originate from one sample, sequenced in a study of T cells after yellow fever vaccination. TCRdb re-called the 5' RACE reads through MiXCR, storing one row per CDR3 protein. Of 300,000 to 350,000 distinct CDR3 sequences in the sample, approximately 4% were seen once. Here the sequenced sample was PBMCs, taken 15 days after the yellow fever booster vaccination. The source is a man aged 18-30 years who received the YFV17D yellow fever vaccine.

The gene calls are TRBV12-3 or TRBV12-4 and TRBJ2-5, with D perhaps given as TRBD1 or TRBD2 (5 bases each). The CDR3 length is 15 residues. Between the trimmed V and J ends, which lost 3 bases and 2 bases, there was a span of 13 bases. The CDR3 coding sequence is TGTGCCAGCAGTTTTCGTGGGACCACACAAGAGACCCAGTACTTC. Amino acid sequence: CASSFRGTTQETQYF.

This clonotype has ten or more counts. This chain links TRBV15 with TRBJ1-2, with a weak D call TRBD1 (5 bases). V was cut by 5 bases and J by 1 base, with 11 bases left in between. The length of the CDR3 is 14 residues. Per germline, CDR1 LNHNV and CDR2 YYDKDF (reference sequence). This CDR3 reads CATSWGKVNYGYTF. CDR3 sequence (DNA): TGTGCCACCAGCTGGGGCAAAGTTAACTATGGCTACACCTTC.

In this sample, this clonotype turned up a few times. The chain combines TRBV7-9 with TRBJ1-1, with D perhaps TRBD1 (5 bases). Germline CDR1 SEHNR, CDR2 FQNEAQ (reference sequence). The CDR3 length is 14 residues. Trimming left V 5 bases short and J 6 bases short, with 16 bases between. The CDR3 nucleotides read TGTGCCAGCAGCCTGGTGGGGGTATGGCCTGAAGCTTTCTTT. Translating gives CASSLVGVWPEAFF.

This clonotype was seen more than once but under ten times. V usage is TRBV4-3 and J usage is TRBJ2-3, with a weak D call TRBD2 (6 bases). Germline CDR1 and CDR2: LGHNA and YSLEER. There are 16 residues in the CDR3. The V end lost 0 bases, the J end lost 1 base, and 11 bases lay between the germline ends. CDR3 nucleotides: TGCGCCAGCAGCCAAGAGGTGGGACTGGGCACAGATACGCAGTATTTT. Its protein is CASSQEVGLGTDTQYF.

The chain has TRBV4-2 and TRBJ1-2; TRBD1 agrees at 8 bases. The germline V gene has CDR1 LGHNA and CDR2 YNFKEQ. V lost 1 base to trimming and J lost 2 bases; unmatched junction nucleotides: 0. This CDR3 spans 14 amino acids. The CDR3 nucleotides read TGTGCCAGCAGCCAAGGGGACAGGAACTATGGCTACACCTTC. Translated: CASSQGDRNYGYTF.

The genes are TRBV29-1 and TRBJ2-2; 7 nucleotides match TRBD1. Germline CDR1 reads SQVTM; CDR2 reads ANQGSEA. With V trimmed by 5 bases and J by 2 bases, 5 bases remained unmatched. The CDR3 is made up of 14 amino acids. The CDR3: CSVLTGLNTGELFF. The CDR3 DNA reads TGCAGCGTTCTGACAGGGCTTAACACCGGGGAGCTGTTTTTT.

This clonotype was observed at least ten times. This sequence joins TRBV5-1 and TRBJ2-1; D perhaps matches TRBD1 (6 bases). This CDR3 has 14 residues. Trimming left V 0 bases short and J 6 bases short, with 10 bases between. The germline CDR1 and CDR2 sequences are SGHRS and YFSETQ. CDR3 nucleotide sequence: TGCGCCAGCAGCTTGGGGGACACCGGCAATGAGCAGTTCTTC. It is translated as CASSLGDTGNEQFF.

There are many counts of this clonotype. CDR3 coding DNA: TGTGCCAGCAGTGATTCATACACTGAAGCTTTCTTT. It encodes CASSDSYTEAFF. The chain joins TRBV2 to TRBJ1-1, with no clear D. The CDR3 is 12 amino acids. Germline assignment: CDR1 SNHLY and CDR2 FYNNEI. Trimming took off 3 bases at V and 3 bases at J, with 5 bases between the two ends.